The clone carrying this T cell receptor beta chain has a count of ten or more. PCR was performed a second time for roughly 7 to 12 cycles using a sample-barcoded 5' primer and a J-beta primer mix. Sequencing yielded, for each sample, at least 3 million paired-end reads carrying CDR3. One entry per CDR3 protein, called by TCRdb with MiXCR from the 5' RACE reads. The sample includes 700,000 to 1,000,000 distinct CDR3 sequences, around two fifths of them seen just once. The data were obtained in a study of blood T cells in healthy people across ages. Each sample yielded at least 6.5 million isolated PBMCs. Samples each yielded at least 6 micrograms of total RNA. CDR1 and CDR2 (germline): SNHLY, FYNNEI. V gave up 6 bases and J gave up 0 bases, with 13 bases separating them. The CDR3 consists of 15 residues.

Sequenced: blood. The rearrangement uses TRBV2 and TRBJ2-3; D not certain. The TCR originated in a man aged 55 to 70 in good health. CDR3 sequence reads: CASRGLAASTDTQYF. CDR3 nucleotides: TGTGCCAGCAGAGGCCTCGCTGCTAGCACAGATACGCAGTATTTT.